Each of the 10 T cell receptor beta chains below was sequenced from the same sample in a study of T cells in Graves' hyperthyroidism and ophthalmopathy. Amplification of TCR beta CDR3 regions was performed using RNA transcripts as template. First-round RT-PCR of the TCR CDR3 relied on the HTBI primer set. Each CDR3 protein is one row after TCRdb ran MiXCR on the multiplex PCR reads. The sample shows about 710,000 distinct CDR3 sequences, 16% of them seen only once. Sequenced sample: blood. The receptor set was obtained from a man aged 18 to 29 with Graves' hyperthyroidism.

This clonotype was detected a few times. J is TRBJ2-7 and V is TRBV29-1; D possibly uses TRBD1 or TRBD2 (5 bases each). Looked up from germline, CDR1 is SQVTM and CDR2 is ANQGSEA. The CDR3 is 11 residues long. V lost 7 bases and J 3 bases, leaving 10 bases between the germline ends. CDR3 in amino acids: CSGGVDYEQYF. The DNA for the CDR3 is TGCAGCGGAGGGGTAGACTACGAGCAGTACTTC.

The chain recombines TRBV10-3 with TRBJ2-7; tentative D call: TRBD2 (5 bases). The CDR3 sequence is 12 residues long. Germline CDR1 and CDR2: ENHRY and SYGVKD. The CDR3 loop reads CDLGVIYYEQYF. The CDR3 DNA follows: TGTGACCTCGGGGTAATCTACTACGAGCAGTACTTC.

This chain uses TRBV19 with TRBJ2-5; 11 bases line up with TRBD2. CDR3 size: 15 residues. Looked up from germline, CDR1 is LNHDA and CDR2 is SQIVND (reference sequence). V lost 6 bases, J lost 4 bases, and 7 bases stayed unmatched. CDR3 nucleotides: TGTGCCAGTAGCCCACTAGCGGGAGTACCAGAGACCCAGTACTTC. It yields the protein CASSPLAGVPETQYF.

In its sample, this clonotype was seen many times. One end of the junction is discordant with germline, which a read error may explain. The genes are TRBV7-7 and TRBJ2-2; a weak D match, TRBD1 (6 bases). CDR1 is SSHAT and CDR2 is FNYEAQ in the germline V gene (reference sequence). This CDR3 is 14 amino acids long. CDR3 nucleotides: TGTGCTAGCAGCTTAGGGACACCCTCAGGGGAGCTGTTTTTT. As protein: CASSLGTPSGELFF.

The table lists this clonotype with many counts. V and J are TRBV29-1 and TRBJ2-3, with D possibly called TRBD1 or TRBD2 (5 bases each). Germline lookup yields CDR1 SQVTM and CDR2 ANQGSEA. The CDR3 has 12 amino acids. Deletions cut 6 bases from V and 6 bases from J, with 13 bases between. CDR3: CSVVGVSDTQYF. The CDR3 region has the DNA TGCAGCGTCGTGGGGGTCTCCGATACGCAGTATTTT.

The sample holds many counts of this clonotype. J is TRBJ1-1 and V is TRBV20-1, with a tentative D call TRBD1 (5 bases). The CDR3 sequence is 13 residues long. Trimming left V 4 bases short and J 6 bases short, with 15 bases between. Germline assignment: CDR1 DFQATT and CDR2 SNEGSKA (reference sequence). Written as DNA, the CDR3 is TGCAGTGCTAACAGTCAGGGAAGACCTGAAGCTTTCTTT. It codes for CSANSQGRPEAFF.

The chain uses TRBV15 and TRBJ1-1; D is undetermined. Trimming shortened V by 1 base and J by 9 bases, and 24 bases separated the two germline ends. There are 17 residues in the CDR3. Germline-derived CDR1 and CDR2 are LNHNV and YYDKDF (reference sequence). CDR3 protein: CATSRGVGIGTGRKAFF. Written as DNA, the CDR3 is TGTGCCACCAGCAGAGGAGTGGGAATTGGAACGGGCAGGAAAGCTTTCTTT.

This clonotype was observed many times. J is TRBJ1-5 and V is TRBV6-2 or TRBV6-3, with a tentative D call TRBD1 (6 bases). The V gene's germline CDR1 is MNHEY and CDR2 SVGEGT. The CDR3 totals 13 residues. Trimming took 6 bases from V and 9 from J, leaving 15 bases between them. The CDR3 sequence: CASRQGSARPQHF. The CDR3 region has the DNA TGTGCCAGCAGACAGGGATCCGCCAGGCCCCAGCATTTT.

This clonotype was detected ten times or more. The chain uses TRBV11-2 and TRBJ2-7; perhaps TRBD2 as D (7 bases). Trimming took off 6 bases at V and 5 bases at J, with 14 bases between the two ends. From germline, CDR1 is SGHAT and CDR2 FQNNGV. This CDR3 spans 13 amino acids. CDR3 nucleotides: TGTGCCAGCAGTATTAGAGGGGGGGACGAGCAGTACTTC. It codes for CASSIRGGDEQYF.

This clonotype was seen ten or more times. V gene TRBV2 combines with J gene TRBJ2-3, with D unclear. CDR3 size: 14 residues. Germline loops: CDR1 SNHLY, CDR2 FYNNEI. The V gene lost 7 bases and the J gene lost 4 bases, with 15 bases spanning the gap. The CDR3 is CASKGLSSADTQYF. The CDR3 DNA reads TGTGCCAGCAAGGGTTTGAGCTCCGCAGATACGCAGTATTTT.